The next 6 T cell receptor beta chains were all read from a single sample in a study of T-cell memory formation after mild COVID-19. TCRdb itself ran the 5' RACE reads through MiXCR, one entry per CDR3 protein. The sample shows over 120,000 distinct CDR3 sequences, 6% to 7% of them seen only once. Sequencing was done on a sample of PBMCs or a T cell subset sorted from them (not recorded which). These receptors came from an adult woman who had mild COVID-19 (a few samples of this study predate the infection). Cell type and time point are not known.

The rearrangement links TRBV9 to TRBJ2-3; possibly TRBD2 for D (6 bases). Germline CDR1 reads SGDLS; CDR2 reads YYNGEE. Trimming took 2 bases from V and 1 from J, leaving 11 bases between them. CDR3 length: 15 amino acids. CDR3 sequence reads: CASSVGTVGTDTQYF. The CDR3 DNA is TGTGCCAGCAGCGTCGGGACTGTCGGCACAGATACGCAGTATTTT.

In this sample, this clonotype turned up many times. The CDR3 DNA reads as TGTGCCAGCAGCCCCACCGGGACAGGGGGCTCCTACAATGAGCAGTTCTTC. Protein: CASSPTGTGGSYNEQFF. The chain carries TRBV7-3 and TRBJ2-1; 11 bases map to TRBD1. CDR3 size: 17 residues. Germline CDR1 reads SGHTA; CDR2 reads FQGTGA. V lost 5 bases to trimming and J lost 0 bases; unmatched junction nucleotides: 6.

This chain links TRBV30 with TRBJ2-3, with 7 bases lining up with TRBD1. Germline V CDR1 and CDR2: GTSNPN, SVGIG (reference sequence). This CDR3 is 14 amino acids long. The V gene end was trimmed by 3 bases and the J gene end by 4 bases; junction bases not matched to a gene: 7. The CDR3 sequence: CAWRERGRPDTQYF. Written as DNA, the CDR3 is TGTGCCTGGAGGGAGAGGGGGCGCCCAGATACGCAGTATTTT.

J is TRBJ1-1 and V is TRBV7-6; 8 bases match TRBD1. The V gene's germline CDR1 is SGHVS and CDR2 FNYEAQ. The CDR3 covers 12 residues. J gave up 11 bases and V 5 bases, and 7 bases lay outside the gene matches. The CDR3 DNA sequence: TGTGCCAGCAGCCCCGGACAGGGAGCGGCTTTCTTT. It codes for CASSPGQGAAFF.

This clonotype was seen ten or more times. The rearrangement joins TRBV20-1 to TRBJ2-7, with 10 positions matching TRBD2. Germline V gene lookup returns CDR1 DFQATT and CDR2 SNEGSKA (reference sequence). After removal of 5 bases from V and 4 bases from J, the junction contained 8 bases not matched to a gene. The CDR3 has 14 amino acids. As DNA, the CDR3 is TGCAGTGCTGTTACTAGCGGGGTAGATTACGAGCAGTACTTC. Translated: CSAVTSGVDYEQYF.

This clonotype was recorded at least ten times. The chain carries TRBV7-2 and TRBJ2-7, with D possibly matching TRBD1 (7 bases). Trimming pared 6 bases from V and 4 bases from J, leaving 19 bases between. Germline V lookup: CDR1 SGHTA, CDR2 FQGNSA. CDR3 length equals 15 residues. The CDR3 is CASSQTGRTKYEQYF. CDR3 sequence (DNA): TGTGCCAGCAGTCAGACAGGGAGGACCAAGTACGAGCAGTACTTC.